Below are 17 T cell receptor beta chains sequenced from a single sample in a study of blood T cell repertoires in COVID-19. Repertoires were generated with immunoSEQ multiplex PCR, while TCRdb's copy carries only in-frame clones and drops some. The sample records 150,000 to 180,000 clones, around 83% being singletons. Sequenced sample: peripheral blood. Receptors originate from a woman aged 55-69 years with COVID-19, enrolled during active disease.

J is TRBJ1-2 and V is TRBV11-2; a possible D gene is TRBD1 (6 bases). The ends were cut back, 5 bases at V and 7 bases at J, with 14 bases in the middle. CDR1 is SGHAT, CDR2 FQNNGV, per germline. The CDR3 is 13 residues long. The CDR3 sequence is CASSPLNRAGYTF. The CDR3 coding sequence is TGTGCCAGCAGCCCACTTAACAGGGCTGGCTACACCTTC.

V and J are TRBV19 and TRBJ2-6; no reliable D call. CDR3 length: 16 amino acids. Per germline, CDR1 LNHDA and CDR2 SQIVND (reference sequence). The germline V and J ends were trimmed by 7 bases and 0 bases, with 13 bases remaining between them. In DNA, the CDR3 is TGTGCCAGTAATCAGGTCTCCCCCTCTGGGGCCAACGTCCTGACTTTC. Protein: CASNQVSPSGANVLTF.

The J gene is TRBJ1-2, the V gene TRBV2; D may be TRBD1 (6 bases). Germline CDR1 reads SNHLY; CDR2 reads FYNNEI. This CDR3 is 17 amino acids long. Trimming removed 1 base at V and 3 bases at J, with 18 bases between. The CDR3 region is CASSEESLRGRDYGYTF. The DNA for the CDR3 is TGTGCCAGCAGTGAAGAGAGTCTCAGGGGCAGGGACTATGGCTACACCTTC.

The V call is TRBV3-1 (or the pseudogene TRBV3-2), the J call TRBJ1-4, with no clear D. This CDR3 region has 15 residues. Trimming took off 5 bases at V and 6 bases at J, with 16 bases between the two ends. Germline V gene lookup returns CDR1 LGHDT and CDR2 YNNKEL (reference sequence). The CDR3 sequence is CASSFSGRLDEKLFF. CDR3 nucleotides: TGTGCCAGCAGCTTTTCCGGGAGACTAGATGAAAAACTGTTTTTT.

The rearrangement joins TRBV6-5 to TRBJ2-1; D is unclear. The V gene's germline CDR1 is MNHEY and CDR2 SVGAGI. The CDR3 contains 15 residues. The V end lost 8 bases, the J end lost 0 bases, and 14 bases lay between the germline ends. CDR3 sequence reads: CASSTYESSYNEQFF. DNA for the CDR3: TGTGCCAGCTCTACTTACGAGAGCTCCTACAATGAGCAGTTCTTC.

The chain is built from TRBV5-1 and TRBJ1-5; TRBD1 matches 7 bases. V lost 0 bases and J lost 2; bases outside the gene matches: 2. CDR3 length: 15 residues. CDR1 SGHRS and CDR2 YFSETQ come from the germline V gene. The CDR3 DNA follows: TGCGCCAGCAGCTTGGACGGACAGGGCAATCAGCCCCAGCATTTT. Translated, it gives CASSLDGQGNQPQHF.

The chain links TRBV30 to TRBJ2-1, with 9 bases lining up with TRBD2. CDR3 size: 15 residues. The ends lost 5 bases at V and 6 bases at J; junction bases unmatched: 11. Germline-derived CDR1 and CDR2 are GTSNPN and SVGIG (reference sequence). CDR3 protein: CAWHPGLASRNEQFF. In nucleotides, the CDR3 is TGTGCCTGGCACCCGGGACTAGCAAGCCGCAATGAGCAGTTCTTC. Full variable domain (rest looked up from reference TRBV30 and TRBJ2-1): SQTIHQWPATLVQPVGSPLSLECTVEGTSNPNLYWYRQAAGRGLQLLFYSVGIGQISSEVPQNLSASRPQDRQFILSSKKLLLSDSGFYLCAWHPGLASRNEQFFGPGTRLTVL.

The chain recombines TRBV7-9 with TRBJ1-1; no clear D. V was pared by 1 base and J by 0 bases, with 9 bases between. CDR3 length equals 15 residues. Looked up from germline, CDR1 is SEHNR and CDR2 is FQNEAQ (reference sequence). In DNA form, the CDR3 reads TGTGCCAGCAGCTTAGGGAGGAGAATGAACACTGAAGCTTTCTTT. It is translated as CASSLGRRMNTEAFF.

This chain uses TRBV18 with TRBJ2-1, with 9 nucleotides matching TRBD1. The CDR3 covers 15 residues. With 4 bases clipped from V and 5 bases from J, the junction kept 6 bases outside the gene matches. CDR1 is KGHSH and CDR2 is LQKENI in the germline V gene. As DNA, the CDR3 is TGTGCCAGCTCACTCTTAGGACAGGGGAACAATGAGCAGTTCTTC. Its translation is CASSLLGQGNNEQFF.

The chain uses TRBV7-6 and TRBJ1-1, with a possible D match to TRBD1 (6 bases). Trimming left V 1 base short and J 3 bases short, with 12 bases between. Per the germline V gene, CDR1 is SGHVS and CDR2 is FNYEAQ. CDR3 size: 15 residues. CDR3 in DNA: TGTGCCAGCAGCTTAGACAGGGCCGGGTACACTGAAGCTTTCTTT. It translates to CASSLDRAGYTEAFF.

This clone was seen ten or more times. The CDR3 nucleotides are TGTGCCAGCAGCTCCAAATGGCCCACCCAACAGGAGAATGAAAAACTGTTTTTT. Translated: CASSSKWPTQQENEKLFF. The chain links TRBV7-9 to TRBJ1-4; D is possibly TRBD1 (5 bases). There are 18 residues in the CDR3. CDR1 is SEHNR and CDR2 is FQNEAQ in the germline V gene (reference sequence). Deletions cut 4 bases from V and 5 bases from J, with 23 bases between.

The V gene is TRBV29-1, the J gene TRBJ1-1; 12 bases line up with TRBD1. The CDR3 contains 13 residues. V lost 4 bases to trimming and J lost 5 bases; unmatched junction nucleotides: 2. Germline V lookup: CDR1 SQVTM, CDR2 ANQGSEA. CDR3 loop: CSVGDRGRTEAFF. The CDR3 region has the DNA TGCAGCGTTGGGGACAGGGGGCGGACTGAAGCTTTCTTT.

This rearrangement joins TRBV12-3 or TRBV12-4 to TRBJ1-5, with D uncertain. Trimming took 3 bases from V and 4 from J, leaving 7 bases between them. The CDR3 has 13 residues. The CDR3 protein is CASSLSRNQPQHF. The CDR3 DNA reads as TGTGCCAGCAGTTTGTCGAGGAATCAGCCCCAGCATTTT.

V gene TRBV5-5 combines with J gene TRBJ2-1, with TRBD2 identical over 10 bases. Unmatched junction bases numbered 8, after V lost 2 bases and J lost 9 bases. From germline, CDR1 is SGHKS and CDR2 YYEKEE (reference sequence). The CDR3 runs 15 residues. The CDR3 spells CASSFSLAGVLEQFF. The CDR3 DNA reads as TGTGCCAGCAGCTTTAGTCTAGCGGGAGTGCTTGAGCAGTTCTTC.

This clone appeared once. This sequence joins TRBV18 and TRBJ1-2; TRBD1 agrees at 7 bases. The J segment lost 0 bases and the V segment lost 6 bases, leaving 10 bases of the junction unmatched. This CDR3 contains 16 residues. The germline gives CDR1 KGHSH, CDR2 LQKENI. The CDR3 DNA is TGTGCCAGCTCGCCAAACAGGGGACCTACTAACTATGGCTACACCTTC. Protein sequence: CASSPNRGPTNYGYTF.

This clone turned up a few times. The chain uses TRBV18 and TRBJ1-5; D is perhaps TRBD1 (6 bases). The V end was cut by 3 bases, the J end by 5 bases, with 11 bases between. Looked up from germline, CDR1 is KGHSH and CDR2 is LQKENI. The CDR3 extends over 14 amino acids. The CDR3 DNA reads as TGTGCCAGCTCACCCTACAGGGCCGATCAGCCCCAGCATTTT. It specifies CASSPYRADQPQHF.

This chain uses TRBV14 with TRBJ2-7; D is ambiguous. The ends were cut back, 4 bases at V and 1 base at J, with 14 bases in the middle. The CDR3 is made up of 15 amino acids. The germline CDR1 and CDR2 sequences are SGHDN and FVKESK. Written as DNA, the CDR3 is TGTGCCAGCAGCCGTTCAAACATTTGGTCCTACGAGCAGTACTTC. Translation: CASSRSNIWSYEQYF. The complete variable domain, with remaining parts taken from reference TRBV14 and TRBJ2-7, reads EAGVTQFPSHSVIEKGQTVTLRCDPISGHDNLYWYRRVMGKEIKFLLHFVKESKQDESGMPNNRFLAERTGGTYSTLKVQPAELEDSGVYFCASSRSNIWSYEQYFGPGTRLTVT.